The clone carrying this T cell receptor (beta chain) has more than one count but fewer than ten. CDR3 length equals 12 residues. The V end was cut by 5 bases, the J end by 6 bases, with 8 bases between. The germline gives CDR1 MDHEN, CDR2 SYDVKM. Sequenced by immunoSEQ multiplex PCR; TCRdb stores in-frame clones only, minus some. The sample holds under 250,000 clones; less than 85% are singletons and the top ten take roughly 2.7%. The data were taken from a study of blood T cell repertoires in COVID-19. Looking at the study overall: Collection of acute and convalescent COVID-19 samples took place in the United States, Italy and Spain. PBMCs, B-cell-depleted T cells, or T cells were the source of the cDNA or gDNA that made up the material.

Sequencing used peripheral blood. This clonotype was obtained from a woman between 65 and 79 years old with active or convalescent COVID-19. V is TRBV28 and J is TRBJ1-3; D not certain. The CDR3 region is CASSTHSNTIYF. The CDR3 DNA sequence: TGTGCCAGCAGTACCCACTCAAACACCATATATTTT.